This T cell receptor beta chain was documented in a study of identical twins. Study-level results: Models underpredicted monozygotic twin sharing of out-of-frame TCR alpha. Twins shared beta out-of-frame sequences in excess, but this excess was weaker. One should note that invariant MAIT and iNKT cells could partly confound zero-insertion analyses.

One entry per CDR3 protein, called by TCRdb with MiXCR from the 5' RACE reads. The sample yields 570,000 or so distinct CDR3 sequences, over 8.5% seen once. The V and J ends lost 5 bases and 0 bases respectively, with 11 bases between them. CDR1 is SGHTA and CDR2 is FQGTGA in the germline V gene. The CDR3 length is 15 residues. For this clonotype: Its antigen is still unknown.

This same sample was also taken into another study, of yellow fever vaccine responses in identical twins.

The TCR comes from a woman younger than 35 in good health. The sample comprised PBMCs. This chain connects TRBV7-3 to TRBJ2-1, with D possibly called TRBD1 or TRBD2 (5 bases each). The CDR3 loop reads CASSTRGGSYNEQFF. The CDR3 nucleotides are TGTGCCAGCAGCACTAGGGGCGGCTCCTACAATGAGCAGTTCTTC.